This is a list of T cell receptor beta chains from one sample in a study of blood T cell repertoires in COVID-19. Only in-frame clones appear in the TCRdb table, and some are missing; sequencing was by immunoSEQ multiplex PCR. This table holds 210,000 or so clones, 80% found once. Sequencing was performed on PBMCs or T cells enriched from blood (not recorded which). All receptors derive from a man younger than 45 with acute COVID-19. Each CDR3 is given with its conserved first and last residue. A D gene is named only where the DNA matches it firmly. Clone sizes are given selectively: once, few, many, or a class where the clone is expanded.

TRBD1 TRBJ1-2 TRBV6-1 - TGTGCCAGCAGTAAAGCCGGGACAGGGCCATTAGCCTATGGCTACACCTTC CASSKAGTGPLAYGYTF
- TRBJ2-3 TRBV3-1/TRBV3-2 few TGTGCCAGCAGCCAGAGCGGTGGCTCCCGCAGGGGTACGCAGTATTTT CASSQSGGSRRGTQYF
- TRBJ2-1 TRBV10-3 few TGTGCCATCAGTCTCGACTATTCCTCCCACAATGAGCAGTTCTTC CAISLDYSSHNEQFF
- TRBJ1-5 TRBV6-5 few TGTGCCAGCAGGCAAGACGGAGGGCATCAGCCCCAGCATTTT CASRQDGGHQPQHF
TRBD2 TRBJ2-3 TRBV13 - TGTGCCAGCAGCTTTGGACTAGTTAGCACAGATACGCAGTATTTT CASSFGLVSTDTQYF
TRBD1 TRBJ2-7 TRBV3-1/TRBV3-2 - TGTGCCAGCAGCCAAACAGGGGTCTCCGAGCAGTACTTC CASSQTGVSEQYF
TRBD1 TRBJ1-6 TRBV5-1 - TGCGCCAGCAGCCTGACCGGGGACAGAAATTCACCCCTCCACTTT CASSLTGDRNSPLHF
- TRBJ1-2 TRBV19 - TGTGCCAGTAGTACAACATTCAGCGTCTATGGCTACACCTTC CASSTTFSVYGYTF
- TRBJ1-2 TRBV28 - TGTGCCAGCACGGGTAACTATGGCTACACCTTC CASTGNYGYTF
TRBD1 TRBJ2-6 TRBV5-1 - TGCGCCAGCAGCCTCGGACAGGCCCTCTCTGGGGCCAACGTCCTGACTTTC CASSLGQALSGANVLTF
TRBD2 TRBJ2-1 TRBV9 - TGTGCCAGCAGCCCTAGTAGCGGGGGGGCCTATGAGCAGTTCTTC CASSPSSGGAYEQFF
TRBD2 TRBJ2-3 TRBV9 - TGTGCCAGCAGCGTAGTAGGACTAGCGACAGATACGCAGTATTTT CASSVVGLATDTQYF
TRBD1 TRBJ1-2 TRBV9 few TGTGCCAGCAGCGCCGGACAGGGTAATTATGGCTACACCTTC CASSAGQGNYGYTF
TRBD1 TRBJ2-3 TRBV5-1 - TGCGCCAGCAGCTGGAAGCAGGGGGCTTCAGATACGCAGTATTTT CASSWKQGASDTQYF
TRBD2 TRBJ2-1 TRBV11-2 once TGTGCCAGCAGCTCCCCCCGACTAGCGGGGCGATACAATGAGCAGTTCTTC CASSSPRLAGRYNEQFF
- TRBJ2-7 TRBV14 once TGTGCCAGCAGCCTTCTGCAGGGTCCCTACTCCGAGCAGTACTTC CASSLLQGPYSEQYF
- TRBJ1-2 TRBV10-3 - TGTGCCATCAGTGGAGCTAACTATGGCTACACCTTC CAISGANYGYTF
- TRBJ1-4 TRBV24-1 once TGTGCCACCAGTGATGCCGGCGGGGAAAAACTGTTTTTT CATSDAGGEKLFF
TRBD2 TRBJ2-3 TRBV5-1 - TGCGCCAGCAGCTTGTTGTATCGAGCGGGGGGTCTGGGCACAGATACGCAGTATTTT CASSLLYRAGGLGTDTQYF
TRBD1 TRBJ1-2 TRBV12-3/TRBV12-4 - TGTGCCAGCAGCCAAAACAGGGGTTATGGCTACACCTTC CASSQNRGYGYTF
TRBD1 TRBJ2-7 TRBV27 - TGTGCCAGCAGTTTGGGGACAGGGTCGAGCTCCTACGAGCAGTACTTC CASSLGTGSSSYEQYF
TRBD1 TRBJ2-7 TRBV7-9 - TGTGCCAGCAGCTGGGGGACAGGGGTGTCCTACGAGCAGTACTTC CASSWGTGVSYEQYF
- TRBJ1-2 TRBV2 - TGTGCCAGCAGTGAACATCAGGGCCTGTACTATGGCTACACCTTC CASSEHQGLYYGYTF
TRBD2 TRBJ2-3 TRBV30 - TGTGCCTGGATCCCGACTAGCCCCCCCACAGATACGCAGTATTTT CAWIPTSPPTDTQYF
- TRBJ1-1 TRBV2 - TGTGCCAGCAGTGAAGGCGTGGGGGGTCGGCCTGAAGCTTTCTTT CASSEGVGGRPEAFF
TRBD2 TRBJ2-7 TRBV6-5 - TGTGCCAGCACCTCTATTAGCGGGATTTCCTACGAGCAGTACTTC CASTSISGISYEQYF
TRBD1 TRBJ2-5 TRBV28 - TGTGCCAGCAGTCCGGGACAGAGCTTCCAATACCAAGAGACCCAGTACTTC CASSPGQSFQYQETQYF
- TRBJ2-7 TRBV7-9 once TGTGCCAGCAGCTTGGACAGCTCCTACGAGCAGTACTTC CASSLDSSYEQYF
TRBD1 TRBJ1-2 TRBV28 - TGTGCCAGCAGCCTACTAACAGGGGGTAGAGCTGGCTACACCTTC CASSLLTGGRAGYTF
- TRBJ1-1 TRBV6-5 - TGTGCCAGCAATCCCCCCCGTGGCAAGAACACTGAAGCTTTCTTT CASNPPRGKNTEAFF
TRBD2 TRBJ2-5 TRBV3-1/TRBV3-2 - TGTGCCAGCAGCCAAGAGGGACTAGCGGAAGAGACCCAGTACTTC CASSQEGLAEETQYF
- TRBJ2-5 TRBV28 - TGTGCCAGCAGTACTCCGGTCCAACTCGGAGAGACCCAGTACTTC CASSTPVQLGETQYF
TRBD1 TRBJ1-2 TRBV11-2 - TGTGCCAGCAGCGAAGGGACAGGGGGCTTCTATGGCTACACCTTC CASSEGTGGFYGYTF
- TRBJ1-1 TRBV6-4 - TGTGCCAGCAGTGACTCTGGCACAAGGGGGAACACTGAAGCTTTCTTT CASSDSGTRGNTEAFF
TRBD1 TRBJ1-2 TRBV9 - TGTGCCAGCAGCGTAGATCATCGTACAGGGGGCTATGGCTACACCTTC CASSVDHRTGGYGYTF
TRBD1 TRBJ2-3 TRBV10-3 - TGTGCCATCAGTGAATTGGACAGGGGTACAGATACGCAGTATTTT CAISELDRGTDTQYF
- TRBJ1-6 TRBV7-2 - TGTGCCAGCAGCTTTCTCTATAATTCACCCCTCCACTTT CASSFLYNSPLHF
- TRBJ2-3 TRBV6-1 - TGTGCCAGCAGTGAAAATGGCGGGGATACGCAGTATTTT CASSENGGDTQYF
TRBD1 TRBJ1-2 TRBV28 - TGTGCCAGCAGTTCCATGACAGGGGGAGAAGGCTACACCTTC CASSSMTGGEGYTF
- TRBJ1-1 TRBV3-1/TRBV3-2 - TGTGCCAGCAGCCATCCGGACAAGGGTGGGACTGAAGCTTTCTTT CASSHPDKGGTEAFF
TRBD1 TRBJ2-7 TRBV7-3 - TGTGCCAGCAGCTCCGTTGGGACAGGGAAGGAGAACGAGCAGTACTTC CASSSVGTGKENEQYF